The rows below give T cell receptor beta chains drawn from one sample of a study of cytomegalovirus exposure and HLA in healthy donors. This table comes from immunoSEQ multiplex PCR, and its TCRdb copy is limited to in-frame clones, with some not included. Here the sample spans about 95,000 clones, approximately 80% being singletons. Sequencing was performed on PBMCs. The source of these receptors is a woman aged 40 to 55 in good health and CMV-seropositive. Both conserved end residues are part of each CDR3.

j_call | v_call | cdr3_aa
TRBJ2-5 | TRBV5-1 | CASSGSGRAQETQYF
TRBJ2-7 | TRBV10-3 | CAISGNAGTTSFEQYF
TRBJ2-2 | TRBV7-2 | CASSPGTINTGELFF
TRBJ2-2 | TRBV14 | CASSPFRKYVGELFF
TRBJ2-1 | TRBV27 | CASSDLAGGPYNEQFF
TRBJ2-3 | TRBV6-4 | CASSDGTADTQYF
TRBJ2-1 | TRBV7-9 | CSSSLAPLAGGYNEQFF
TRBJ1-2 | TRBV29-1 | CSVEFGGQGRGYTF
TRBJ1-5 | TRBV6-1 | CASSARQEQPQHF
TRBJ2-2 | TRBV2 | CASRTPLAGVSITGELFF
TRBJ2-3 | TRBV4-2 | CASSQDRTSTDTQYF
TRBJ2-5 | TRBV19 | CASREGTETQYF
TRBJ2-1 | TRBV19 | CASSRLAGGGYNEQFF
TRBJ2-7 | TRBV29-1 | CSVEPAGNSYEQYF
TRBJ2-7 | TRBV6-1 | CASSGFDSYEQYF
TRBJ1-2 | TRBV28 | CASSGQGTNYGYTF
TRBJ2-3 | TRBV6-6 | CASSDGTSGGTQYF
TRBJ1-4 | TRBV27 | CASRMTGLATTNEKLFF
TRBJ2-7 | TRBV11-3 | CASSLAGQGYYEQYF
TRBJ2-5 | TRBV7-9 | CASSPSETQYF
TRBJ1-3 | TRBV30 | CAGGLINTIYF
TRBJ2-3 | TRBV28 | CASSSQTSGGDTQYF
TRBJ2-7 | TRBV13 | CASSPGLGGSYEQYF
TRBJ2-2 | TRBV2 | CASTQGPGELFF
TRBJ2-1 | TRBV5-6 | CASSLVFTRDEQFF
TRBJ1-3 | TRBV15 | CATSIWQNSGNTIYF
TRBJ2-3 | TRBV5-1 | CASSSISGGITDTQYF
TRBJ2-7 | TRBV6-5 | CASSPTHSSYEQYF
TRBJ2-3 | TRBV11-2 | CASSLELAGSNTQYF
TRBJ2-1 | TRBV6-1 | CASSDRGQWHEQFF
TRBJ1-5 | TRBV2 | CASRRQNNQPQHF
TRBJ2-3 | TRBV29-1 | CSVDTSGRFTDTQYF
TRBJ1-1 | TRBV18 | CASSVEGGMNTEAFF
TRBJ2-7 | TRBV11-2 | CASSDSGRAYEQYF
TRBJ2-1 | TRBV10-1 | CASSESWGQGDEQFF
TRBJ2-5 | TRBV6-1 | CASSVGWGAQYF
TRBJ2-3 | TRBV5-1 | CASSWRTGTIGGTDTQYF
TRBJ1-1 | TRBV5-4 | CATNWGQVNTEAFF
TRBJ2-2 | TRBV7-9 | CASSIRQTGELFF
TRBJ2-5 | TRBV7-9 | CASSWMTTETQYF
TRBJ1-1 | TRBV27 | CASSLQGKNTEAFF